The present T cell receptor beta chain was sequenced within a study of patients and donors after allogeneic stem cell transplantation. This clonotype was counted between two and nine times. TCRdb re-analysed the RT-PCR reads in MiXCR, keeping a single row per CDR3 protein. The repertoire includes 410,000 or so distinct CDR3 sequences, approximately 16% of them detected once, and 7.2% sits in the top ten. The CDR3 is 13 amino acids. CDR1 is SGHRS, CDR2 YFSETQ, per germline. V was shortened by 0 bases and J by 5 bases, with 8 bases between the two germline ends. Sequencing input: blood, either unsorted or a sorted T cell fraction (not recorded which). The clonotype was recovered from a human donor who was either an allogeneic HSCT recipient or a stem cell or donor lymphocyte infusion donor (not recorded which). It is not recorded whose cells these are; they may come from a transplant donor. The rearrangement uses TRBV5-1 and TRBJ2-5; D ambiguous. The CDR3 nucleotides read TGCGCCAGCAGCTTGGATCTAGTTGAGACCCAGTACTTC. Protein product: CASSLDLVETQYF.